This T cell receptor beta chain was recorded in a study of blood T cells in healthy people across ages. Regarding the study as a whole: In long-lived donors, naive CD4+ cell counts and diversity exceeded those of aged donors.

J lost 0 bases, V lost 1 base, and 0 bases had no gene match. The CDR3 has 16 residues. Germline CDR1 is SGHTA and CDR2 is FQGNSA. With a J-beta primer mix and a sample-barcoded 5' primer, a second PCR ran 7 to 11 cycles. Each cDNA molecule received a tag from a template-switch adaptor that had 12 random nucleotides. Sequencing of every sample gave 2.5 million or more CDR3-containing paired-end reads. TCRdb processed the 5' RACE reads anew with MiXCR; each CDR3 protein has one entry. The sample lists about 680,000 distinct CDR3 sequences, 49% occurring once. Every participating donor contributed roughly 10 milliliters of peripheral blood through a draw. A word on this clonotype: Its antigen is currently unknown.

The chain carries TRBV7-2 and TRBJ2-2; 9 bases fit TRBD2. The origin of this receptor is a woman in her sixties or seventies in good health. What was sequenced was blood. DNA of the CDR3: TGTGCCAGCAGCTTAGGCGGGAGGGCGAACACCGGGGAGCTGTTTTTT. Residues: CASSLGGRANTGELFF.